This T cell receptor beta chain was observed in a study of early stage breast cancer tumors. Study outcomes and limitations: Enriched TCRB sequences shared across patients were mostly commonly generated sequences.

This CDR3 contains 14 residues. Between the trimmed V and J ends, which lost 2 bases and 4 bases, there was a span of 12 bases. Germline assignment: CDR1 LGHNA and CDR2 YSLEER. TCRdb's table, derived via immunoSEQ multiplex PCR, lists solely in-frame clones and lacks some. The sample has 51,000 or so clones; around 83% are singletons. This clone has just a few counts. Antigen unknown. V is TRBV4-3 and J is TRBJ2-7; D perhaps matches TRBD2 (6 bases). The sample was blood. This sequence originates from a person between 45 and 65 years old with breast cancer. The CDR3, as DNA: TGCGCCAGCAGCCAAACGGTGGCGGGGTACGAGCAGTACTTC. Translating gives CASSQTVAGYEQYF.